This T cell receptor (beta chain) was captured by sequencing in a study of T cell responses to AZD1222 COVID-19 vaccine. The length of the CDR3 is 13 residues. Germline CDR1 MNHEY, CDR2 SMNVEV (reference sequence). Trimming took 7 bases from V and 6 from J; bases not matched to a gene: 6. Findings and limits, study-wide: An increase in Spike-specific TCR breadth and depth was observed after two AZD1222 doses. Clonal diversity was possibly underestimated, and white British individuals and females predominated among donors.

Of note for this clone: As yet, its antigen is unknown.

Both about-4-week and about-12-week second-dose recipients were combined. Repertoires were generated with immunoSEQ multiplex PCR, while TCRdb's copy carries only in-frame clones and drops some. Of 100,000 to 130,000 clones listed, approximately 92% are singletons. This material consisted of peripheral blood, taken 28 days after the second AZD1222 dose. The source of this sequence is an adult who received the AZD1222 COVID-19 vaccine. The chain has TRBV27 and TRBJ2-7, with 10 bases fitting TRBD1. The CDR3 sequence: CASNRDRGSEQYF. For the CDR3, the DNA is TGTGCCAGCAACCGGGACAGGGGTTCCGAGCAGTACTTC.